A selection of T cell receptor beta chains follows, all from one sample in a study of early stage breast cancer tumors. Generated by immunoSEQ multiplex PCR, the TCRdb table keeps only in-frame clones and is missing some. The repertoire holds 20,000 to 25,000 clones, with more than 75% as singletons. The sequenced sample was blood. The receptor source for this set is a person aged 55-75 years with breast cancer. CDR3s include the opening cysteine and the closing phenylalanine or tryptophan. A D gene is named only where the DNA matches it firmly. Size is omitted from some rows. Given values are once, few, many or a class for expanded clones.

j_call clone_size d_call v_call cdr3_nt cdr3_aa
TRBJ1-2 . . TRBV6-1 TGTGCCAGCAGCCTACACGAAATCACCTATGGCTACACCTTC CASSLHEITYGYTF
TRBJ2-7 . TRBD2 TRBV10-1 TGCGCCAGCAGTCACGGGCCTGGGGGGGTCTTGTCCTACGAGCAGTACTTC CASSHGPGGVLSYEQYF
TRBJ2-4 . . TRBV5-1 TGCGCCAGCAGGCACGACCTAGCCAAAAACATTCAGTACTTC CASRHDLAKNIQYF
TRBJ2-1 . . TRBV11-3 TGTGCCAGCAGCCGGGGCGGGGAGAGGGGTCATGAGCAGTTCTTC CASSRGGERGHEQFF
TRBJ2-2 . . TRBV25-1 TGTGCCAGCAGTGAATATAATCGCGGAGAGGGGTTAACCGGGGAGCTGTTTTTT CASSEYNRGEGLTGELFF
TRBJ1-3 . . TRBV19 TGTGCCAGTAGTATTAATCAGGACTCTGGAAACACCATATATTTT CASSINQDSGNTIYF
TRBJ2-7 . . TRBV2 TGTGCCAGTCGGAGTGGGAGTGGGCACGAGCAGTACTTC CASRSGSGHEQYF
TRBJ2-7 few TRBD1 TRBV23-1 TGCGCCAGCAGAGGGACAGGGAGCTCCTACGAGCAGTACTTC CASRGTGSSYEQYF
TRBJ2-7 . . TRBV5-1 TGCGCCAGCAACCTGGGGCCGTATTACGAGCAGTACTTC CASNLGPYYEQYF
TRBJ2-6 . TRBD1 TRBV5-8 TGTGCCAGCAGCTGGGGGTTGGGACAGGGGACTGGGGCCAACGTCCTGACTTTC CASSWGLGQGTGANVLTF
TRBJ1-4 few . TRBV19 TGTGCCAGTAGTATTCTGGGTAGTCGCGAAAAACTGTTTTTT CASSILGSREKLFF